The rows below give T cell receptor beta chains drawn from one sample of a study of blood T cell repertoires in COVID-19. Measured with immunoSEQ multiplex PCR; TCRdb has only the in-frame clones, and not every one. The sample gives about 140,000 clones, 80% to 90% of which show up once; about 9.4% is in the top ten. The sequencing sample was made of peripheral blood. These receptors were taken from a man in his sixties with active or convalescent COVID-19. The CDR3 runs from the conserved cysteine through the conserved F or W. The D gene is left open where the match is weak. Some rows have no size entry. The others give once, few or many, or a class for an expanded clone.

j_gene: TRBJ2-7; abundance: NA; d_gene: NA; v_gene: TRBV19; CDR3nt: TGTGCCAGTAGTATAGGGGCCAAGGCCGAGCAGTACTTC; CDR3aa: CASSIGAKAEQYF
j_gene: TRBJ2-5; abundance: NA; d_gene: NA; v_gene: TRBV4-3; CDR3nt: TGCGCCAGCAGCCAAGATGGACGTAAGGGGATGGGGGAGACCCAGTACTTC; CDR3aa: CASSQDGRKGMGETQYF
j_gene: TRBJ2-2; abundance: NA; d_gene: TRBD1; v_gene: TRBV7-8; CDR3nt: TGTGCCAGCAGCCCCGATTGGACAGGGGCGAACACCGGGGAGCTGTTTTTT; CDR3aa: CASSPDWTGANTGELFF
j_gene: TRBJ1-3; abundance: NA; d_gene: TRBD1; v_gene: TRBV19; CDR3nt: TGTGCCAGTAGTACCTCTCACAGGGGAATCTCTGGAAACACCATATATTTT; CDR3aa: CASSTSHRGISGNTIYF
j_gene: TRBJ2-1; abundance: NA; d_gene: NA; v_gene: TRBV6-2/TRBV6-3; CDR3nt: TGTGCCAGCAGTTACTCGTCCTCCCACAATGAGCAGTTCTTC; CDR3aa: CASSYSSSHNEQFF
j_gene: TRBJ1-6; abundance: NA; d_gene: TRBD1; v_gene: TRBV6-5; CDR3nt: TGTGCCAGCAGGCCCGGACAGGGCAGTTCACCCCTCCACTTT; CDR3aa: CASRPGQGSSPLHF
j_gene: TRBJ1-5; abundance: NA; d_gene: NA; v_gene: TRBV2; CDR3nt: TGTGCCAGCAACCTCGACGGACTACTTAATAGCAATCAGCCCCAGCATTTT; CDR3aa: CASNLDGLLNSNQPQHF
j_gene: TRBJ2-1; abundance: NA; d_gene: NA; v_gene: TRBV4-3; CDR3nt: TGCGCCAGCAGCCAAGATTCGGGGTTGGGCAATGAGCAGTTCTTC; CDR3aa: CASSQDSGLGNEQFF
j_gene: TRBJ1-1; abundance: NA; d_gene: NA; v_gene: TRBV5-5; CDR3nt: TGTGCCAGCAGCTGGGGCCACAGGGTGAGGGTTGTGAACACTGAAGCTTTCTTT; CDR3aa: CASSWGHRVRVVNTEAFF
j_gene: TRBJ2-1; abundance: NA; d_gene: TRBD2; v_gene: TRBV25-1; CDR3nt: TGTGCCAGCAGTACCATCAGGGAGGGGAATGAGCAGTTCTTC; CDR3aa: CASSTIREGNEQFF
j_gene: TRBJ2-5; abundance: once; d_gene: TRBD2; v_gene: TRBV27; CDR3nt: TGTGCCAGCAAAACTAGCGGGGGGGCAGTGACCCAGTACTTC; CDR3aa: CASKTSGGAVTQYF
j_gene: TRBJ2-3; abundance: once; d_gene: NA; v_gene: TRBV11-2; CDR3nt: TGTGCCAGCAGCTTAGGGGGGCGGTCTAGCACAGATACGCAGTATTTT; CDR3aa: CASSLGGRSSTDTQYF
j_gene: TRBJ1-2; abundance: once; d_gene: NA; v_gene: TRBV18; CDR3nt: TGTGCCAGCTCCGCAGGGGAAAACTATGGCTACACCTTC; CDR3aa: CASSAGENYGYTF
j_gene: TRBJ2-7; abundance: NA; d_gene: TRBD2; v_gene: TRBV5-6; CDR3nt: TGTGCCAGCAGCTTCTTCGCTAGCGGGGGGATGGGGCAGTACTTC; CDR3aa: CASSFFASGGMGQYF
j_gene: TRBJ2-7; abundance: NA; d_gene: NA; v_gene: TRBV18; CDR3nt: TGTGCCAGCTCACCGGTGAGTGCAGGGTTCGAGCAGTACTTC; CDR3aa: CASSPVSAGFEQYF
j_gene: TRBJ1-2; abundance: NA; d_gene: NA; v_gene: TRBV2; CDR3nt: TGTGCCAGCAGAAGCACAGACAACTATGGCTACACCTTC; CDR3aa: CASRSTDNYGYTF
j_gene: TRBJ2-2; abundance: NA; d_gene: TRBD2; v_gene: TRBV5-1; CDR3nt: TGCGCCAGCAGCAGCGGGGGAAGTTTCTCCGGGGAGCTGTTTTTT; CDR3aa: CASSSGGSFSGELFF
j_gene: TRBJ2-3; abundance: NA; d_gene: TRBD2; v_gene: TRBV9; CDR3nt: TGTGCCAGCAGCCTGTCTTACCTAGCGGGGTCCACAGATACGCAGTATTTT; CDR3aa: CASSLSYLAGSTDTQYF
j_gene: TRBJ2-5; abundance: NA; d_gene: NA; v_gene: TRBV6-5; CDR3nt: TGTGCCAGCAGGAGGGACACCACTCGAGAGACCCAGTACTTC; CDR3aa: CASRRDTTRETQYF
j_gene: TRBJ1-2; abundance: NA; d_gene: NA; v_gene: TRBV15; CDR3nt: TGTGCCACCAGCAGAGATTACAGCTTCTATGGCTACACCTTC; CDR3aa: CATSRDYSFYGYTF
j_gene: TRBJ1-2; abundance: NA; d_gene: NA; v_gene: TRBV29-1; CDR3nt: TGCAGCGTTTCCGGACAGACGAATAACTATGGCTACACCTTC; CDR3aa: CSVSGQTNNYGYTF
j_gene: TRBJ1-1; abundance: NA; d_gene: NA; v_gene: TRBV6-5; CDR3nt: TGTGCCAGCAGTTGGACACGTCCTGACACTGAAGCTTTCTTT; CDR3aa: CASSWTRPDTEAFF
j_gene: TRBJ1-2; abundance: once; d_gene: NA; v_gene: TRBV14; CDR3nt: TGTGCCAGCAGCCAAACTACAGGGAACTATGGCTACACCTTC; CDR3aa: CASSQTTGNYGYTF
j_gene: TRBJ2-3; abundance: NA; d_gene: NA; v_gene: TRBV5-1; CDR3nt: TGCGCCAGCAGTTATACCCACGGACAGACAGATACGCAGTATTTT; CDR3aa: CASSYTHGQTDTQYF
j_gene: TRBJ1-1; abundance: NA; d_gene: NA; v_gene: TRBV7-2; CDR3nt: TGTGCCAGCAGCTTAGTTGGCAGGGAACATGAAGCTTTCTTT; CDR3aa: CASSLVGREHEAFF
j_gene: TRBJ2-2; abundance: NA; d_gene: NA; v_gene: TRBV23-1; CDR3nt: TGCGCCAGCAGTCAGTCAGTCCGGACAGATACTTGGGACGGGGAGCTGTTTTTT; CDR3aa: CASSQSVRTDTWDGELFF
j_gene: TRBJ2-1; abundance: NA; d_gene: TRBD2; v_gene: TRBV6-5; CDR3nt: TGTGCCAGCAGCCGCGGGACTAGCGCTAGCAATGAGCAGTTCTTC; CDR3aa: CASSRGTSASNEQFF
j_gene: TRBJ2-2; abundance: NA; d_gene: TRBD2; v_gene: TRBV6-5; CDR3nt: TGTGCCAGCAGGCTAGCGGGTCCCGGGGAGCTGTTTTTT; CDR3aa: CASRLAGPGELFF
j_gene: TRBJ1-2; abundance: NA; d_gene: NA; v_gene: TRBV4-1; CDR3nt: TGCGCCAGCAGCCAAGACGCCTTCCTCACTAGGGGCTACACCTTC; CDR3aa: CASSQDAFLTRGYTF
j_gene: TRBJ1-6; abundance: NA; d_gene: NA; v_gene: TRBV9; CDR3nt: TGTGCCAGCAGCCCCCCGGGAGGTTCACCCCTCCACTTT; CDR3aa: CASSPPGGSPLHF
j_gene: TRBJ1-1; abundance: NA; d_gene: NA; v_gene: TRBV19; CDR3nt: TGTGCCAGTAGTACCCAGGGGACTGAAGCTTTCTTT; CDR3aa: CASSTQGTEAFF
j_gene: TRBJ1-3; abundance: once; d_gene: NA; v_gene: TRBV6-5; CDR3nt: TGTGCCGGCAGCAGACAGTCCGGAAACACCATATATTTT; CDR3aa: CAGSRQSGNTIYF
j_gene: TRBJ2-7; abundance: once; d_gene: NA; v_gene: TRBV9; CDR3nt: TGTGCCAGCAGCGTAGAGGTAGGGGGCTACGAGCAGTACTTC; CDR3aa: CASSVEVGGYEQYF
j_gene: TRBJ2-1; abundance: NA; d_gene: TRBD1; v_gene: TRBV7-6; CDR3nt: TGTGCCAGCAGCTTAGCCCGACAGGGCCGCAATGAGCAGTTCTTC; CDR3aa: CASSLARQGRNEQFF
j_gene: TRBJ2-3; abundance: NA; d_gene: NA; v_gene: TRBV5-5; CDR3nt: TGTGCCAGCAGTCTAACTAGGATGGAGGATACGCAGTATTTT; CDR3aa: CASSLTRMEDTQYF
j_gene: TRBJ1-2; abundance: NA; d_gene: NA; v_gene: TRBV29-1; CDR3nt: TGCAGCGTTGTACTAGGAAACTATGGCTACACCTTC; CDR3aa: CSVVLGNYGYTF
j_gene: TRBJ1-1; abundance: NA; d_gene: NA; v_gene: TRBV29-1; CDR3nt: TGCAGCGTTGAACCTCTTATAATGAACACTGAAGCTTTCTTT; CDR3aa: CSVEPLIMNTEAFF
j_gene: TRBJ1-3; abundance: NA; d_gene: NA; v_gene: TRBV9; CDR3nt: TGTGCCAGCAGCTCCCGAGGGGGGGGGTCTGGAAACACCATATATTTT; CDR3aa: CASSSRGGGSGNTIYF
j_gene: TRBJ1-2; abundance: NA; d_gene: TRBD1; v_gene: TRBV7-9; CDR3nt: TGTGCCAGCAGCTTTATCCGAAAATCCCGTACAGGGGGCTATGGCTACACCTTC; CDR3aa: CASSFIRKSRTGGYGYTF
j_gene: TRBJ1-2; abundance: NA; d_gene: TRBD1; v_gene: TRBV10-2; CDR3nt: TGCGCCAGCAGAAGGGACAGCTATGGCTACACCTTC; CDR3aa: CASRRDSYGYTF
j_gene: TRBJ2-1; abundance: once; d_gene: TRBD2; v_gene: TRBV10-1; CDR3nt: TGCGCCAGCAGTGACTCCTTAGCGGGAGCATACAATGAGCAGTTCTTC; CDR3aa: CASSDSLAGAYNEQFF
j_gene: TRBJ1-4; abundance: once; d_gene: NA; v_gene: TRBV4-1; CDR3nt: TGCGCCAGCAGCCAAGCCCGATCAACCTTCCAGGGGTTTTCGGAAAAACTGTTTTTT; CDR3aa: CASSQARSTFQGFSEKLFF
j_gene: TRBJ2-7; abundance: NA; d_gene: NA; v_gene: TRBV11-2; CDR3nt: TGTGCCAGCAGCTTAGGTACAGGGAAGGCCTACGAGCAGTACTTC; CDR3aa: CASSLGTGKAYEQYF
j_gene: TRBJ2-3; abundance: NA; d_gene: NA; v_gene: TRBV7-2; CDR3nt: TGTGCCAGCAGCTTAAGCAGCGCTGCAGATACGCAGTATTTT; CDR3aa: CASSLSSAADTQYF
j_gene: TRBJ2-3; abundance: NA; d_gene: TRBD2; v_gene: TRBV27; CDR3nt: TGTGCCAGCAGTCCCCCGGGAGCGGGGGGCACAGATACGCAGTATTTT; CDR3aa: CASSPPGAGGTDTQYF
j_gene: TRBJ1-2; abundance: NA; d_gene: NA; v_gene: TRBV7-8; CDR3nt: TGTGCCAGCAGCTTGGACAGCTATGGCTACACCTTC; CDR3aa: CASSLDSYGYTF
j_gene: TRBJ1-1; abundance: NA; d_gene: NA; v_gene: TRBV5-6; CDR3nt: TGTGCCAGCAGAACAGGTGTTGGGGGCCAGGGGACTGAAGCTTTCTTT; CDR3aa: CASRTGVGGQGTEAFF
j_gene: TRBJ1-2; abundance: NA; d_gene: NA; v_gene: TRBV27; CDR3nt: TGTGCCAGCAGTCCAGCGGGGGCGAACTATGGCTACACCTTC; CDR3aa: CASSPAGANYGYTF
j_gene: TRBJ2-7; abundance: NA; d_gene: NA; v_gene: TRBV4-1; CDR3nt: TGCGCCAGCTCCCGGACTGAACTCTCCTACGAGCAGTACTTC; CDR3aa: CASSRTELSYEQYF
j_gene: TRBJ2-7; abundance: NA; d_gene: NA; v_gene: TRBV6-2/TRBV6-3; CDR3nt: TGTGCCAGCAGTTACTCGCGGTTAACTTTGGAGTACGAGCAGTACTTC; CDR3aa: CASSYSRLTLEYEQYF
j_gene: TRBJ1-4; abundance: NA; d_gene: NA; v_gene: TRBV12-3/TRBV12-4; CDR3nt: TGTGCCAGCGCCAGGGGAGACGAAAAACTGTTTTTT; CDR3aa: CASARGDEKLFF
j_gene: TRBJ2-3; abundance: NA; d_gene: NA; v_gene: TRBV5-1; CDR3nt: TGCGCCAGCAGCTCTTCGGGTCGCACAGATACGCAGTATTTT; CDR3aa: CASSSSGRTDTQYF
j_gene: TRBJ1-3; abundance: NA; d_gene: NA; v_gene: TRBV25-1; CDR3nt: TGTGCCAGCAGTGAATCGATCATACACATGGAGTGGAACACCATATATTTT; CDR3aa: CASSESIIHMEWNTIYF
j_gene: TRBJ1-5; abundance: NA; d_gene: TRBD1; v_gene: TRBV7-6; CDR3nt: TGTGCCAGCAGCTTAGGTGGGACAGGGGGACGGCAGCCCCAGCATTTT; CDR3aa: CASSLGGTGGRQPQHF
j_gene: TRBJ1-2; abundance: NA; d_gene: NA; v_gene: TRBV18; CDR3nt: TGTGCCAGCTCACCCGGGGACATTGGCTACACCTTC; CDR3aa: CASSPGDIGYTF
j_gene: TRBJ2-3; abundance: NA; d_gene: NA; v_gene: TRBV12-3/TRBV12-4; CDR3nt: TGTGCCAGCAGTTTAGCCAGGGGTCAAGCGCAGTATTTT; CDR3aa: CASSLARGQAQYF
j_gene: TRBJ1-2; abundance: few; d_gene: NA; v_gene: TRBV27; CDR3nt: TGTGCCAGCAGTTTATCGGGGGCCCGTCCACGTCTTACTTATGGCTACACCTTC; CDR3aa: CASSLSGARPRLTYGYTF
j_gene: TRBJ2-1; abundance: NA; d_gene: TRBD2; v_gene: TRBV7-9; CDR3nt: TGTGCCAGCAGCTTAGTGGGACTAGATAATCGTGAGCAGTTCTTC; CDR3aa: CASSLVGLDNREQFF
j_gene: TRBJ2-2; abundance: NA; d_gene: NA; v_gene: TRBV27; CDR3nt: TGTGCCAGCAGTTTAAGGGGGACCGGGGAGCTGTTTTTT; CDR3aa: CASSLRGTGELFF
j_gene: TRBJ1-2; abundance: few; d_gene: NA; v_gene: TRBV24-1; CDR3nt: TGTGCCACCAGTGACAGCGCCTACTATGGCTACACCTTC; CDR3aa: CATSDSAYYGYTF